The source of this T cell receptor (beta chain) is a study of cytotoxic CD8 clonotypes in ibrutinib-treated CLL. Overall study context: Responses comprised 25 or so partial and 2 complete; at median approximately 68 months, 14 remained remitted and some twelve progressed. Overall study results and limits: Before falling back toward baseline at progression, clonality had risen at the time of ibrutinib response. Public clonotypes (which were uncommon) either contracted or remained stable on treatment.

Remarks on this clone: The target antigen is unknown.

The assay was immunoSEQ multiplex PCR, and TCRdb's table has in-frame clones only and misses some. The sample consists of roughly 150,000 clones, 84% of them appearing once. The source material was PBMCs, sampled after 24 months of ibrutinib treatment. The TCR sequence derives from a human donor with chronic lymphocytic leukemia.

In DNA, the CDR3 is TGTGCCAGCAGCCCCGGGGGGTCTGGGGCCAACGTCCTGACTTTC. This translates into CASSPGGSGANVLTF. The V and J genes are TRBV5-6 and TRBJ2-6; 7 nucleotides agree with TRBD2. This CDR3 contains 15 residues. The V gene end was trimmed by 4 bases and the J gene end by 1 base; junction bases not matched to a gene: 2. Germline CDR1 and CDR2: SGHDT and YYEEEE.